Sequencing of this T cell receptor (beta chain) was carried out in a study of blood T cell repertoires in COVID-19. Libraries were prepared by immunoSEQ multiplex PCR; TCRdb keeps only in-frame clonotypes and omits some of them. The sample lists around 86,000 clones, 75% to 85% occurring once. V trimming: 6 bases; J trimming: 8 bases; junction bases outside the gene matches: 18. Germline lookup yields CDR1 SQVTM and CDR2 ANQGSEA. The CDR3 spans 18 residues. This clonotype was obtained from a woman of 80 years or more with acute or convalescent COVID-19. The V gene is TRBV29-1, the J gene TRBJ2-1; TRBD2 matches at 14 bases. The sample was peripheral blood. The CDR3, as DNA: TGCAGCGTCGCGGGACACCCCGGGACTAGCGGGAGTGTGGATGAGCAGTTCTTC. It specifies CSVAGHPGTSGSVDEQFF.